A selection of T cell receptor beta chains follows, all from one sample in a study of T cell responses to AZD1222 COVID-19 vaccine. Clones were sequenced by immunoSEQ multiplex PCR, and TCRdb holds only the in-frame ones, with some missing. The sample has 180,000 or so clones, about 93% seen once. Material: peripheral blood, obtained on day 0 of AZD1222 vaccination. The receptors come from an adult in good health. Both conserved end residues are part of each CDR3. D genes are given only for firm matches. Clone size appears in some rows only: once, few, many, or a class for an expanded clone.

NA	TRBV28	TRBJ2-5	NA	CASSFLAPRETQYF	TGTGCCAGCAGTTTTCTAGCGCCTCGAGAGACCCAGTACTTC
TRBD1	TRBV10-1	TRBJ1-1	NA	CASSDLVPGQGTEAFF	TGCGCCAGCAGTGACCTCGTCCCGGGACAGGGAACTGAAGCTTTCTTT
NA	TRBV7-8	TRBJ1-1	NA	CASSPPRWGVGTEAFF	TGTGCCAGCAGCCCACCCCGGTGGGGGGTTGGAACTGAAGCTTTCTTT
TRBD1	TRBV27	TRBJ1-2	NA	CASSKVGTAYGYTF	TGTGCCAGCAGCAAAGTCGGGACAGCCTATGGCTACACCTTC
TRBD2	TRBV10-1	TRBJ2-1	NA	CASSERGSTSGYNEQFF	TGCGCCAGCAGTGAGAGGGGCTCGACTAGCGGTTACAATGAGCAGTTCTTC
NA	TRBV27	TRBJ2-3	NA	CASSFPTTDTQYF	TGTGCCAGCAGTTTTCCAACCACAGATACGCAGTATTTT
NA	TRBV11-3	TRBJ2-2	NA	CASSPLAGELFF	TGTGCCAGCAGCCCTTTAGCCGGGGAGCTGTTTTTT
TRBD2	TRBV10-3	TRBJ2-5	NA	CAISGLAGGGQETQYF	TGTGCCATCAGTGGTTTAGCGGGAGGGGGCCAAGAGACCCAGTACTTC
TRBD1	TRBV16	TRBJ1-6	NA	CASSQAGTANSPLHF	TGTGCCAGCAGCCAAGCCGGGACAGCGAATTCACCCCTCCACTTT
NA	TRBV2	TRBJ1-3	NA	CASSGFLNTIYF	TGTGCCAGCAGTGGGTTCTTAAACACCATATATTTT
NA	TRBV20-1	TRBJ1-3	NA	CSASSNGAGNTIYF	TGCAGTGCTAGTTCAAACGGGGCTGGAAACACCATATATTTT
TRBD1	TRBV11-3	TRBJ2-5	NA	CASSLGQGRKTQYF	TGTGCCAGCAGCTTAGGACAGGGGAGGAAGACCCAGTACTTC
TRBD2	TRBV7-9	TRBJ2-1	NA	CASSSAGTSGEQFF	TGTGCCAGCAGCTCCGCCGGGACTAGTGGCGAGCAGTTCTTC
NA	TRBV7-9	TRBJ2-1	NA	CASSPLDWLANEQFF	TGTGCCAGCAGCCCCCTGGACTGGCTGGCAAATGAGCAGTTCTTC
TRBD1	TRBV5-6	TRBJ2-1	NA	CASSLWDTGAYNEQFF	TGTGCCAGCAGCTTGTGGGACACAGGGGCCTACAATGAGCAGTTCTTC
TRBD2	TRBV3-1/TRBV3-2	TRBJ2-3	once	CASSQSYLGGGLADTQYF	TGTGCCAGCAGCCAATCGTATTTGGGGGGAGGGCTGGCAGATACGCAGTATTTT
TRBD1	TRBV7-3	TRBJ1-2	NA	CASSLTDREGYTF	TGTGCCAGCAGCTTAACGGACAGGGAAGGCTACACCTTC
NA	TRBV15	TRBJ1-4	NA	CATSGFPRATNEKLFF	TGTGCCACCAGCGGATTCCCCAGAGCAACTAATGAAAAACTGTTTTTT
TRBD2	TRBV27	TRBJ2-1	NA	CASSSTSGRGNEQFF	TGTGCCAGCAGCTCGACTAGCGGGAGAGGGAATGAGCAGTTCTTC
NA	TRBV5-4	TRBJ1-3	once	CASSSSGGNTIYF	TGTGCCAGCAGCTCCTCCGGGGGAAACACCATATATTTT
NA	TRBV6-5	TRBJ1-3	NA	CASLSSGNTIYF	TGTGCCAGCTTGAGCTCTGGAAACACCATATATTTT
TRBD1	TRBV28	TRBJ1-4	NA	CASSPGDRHNEKLFF	TGTGCCAGCAGTCCGGGGGACAGGCATAATGAAAAACTGTTTTTT
TRBD2	TRBV5-4	TRBJ2-7	NA	CASSLRGLAAYEQYF	TGTGCCAGCAGCTTGAGGGGACTAGCGGCTTACGAGCAGTACTTC
TRBD2	TRBV30	TRBJ2-1	NA	CAWRIAGVLGEQFF	TGTGCCTGGAGAATAGCGGGAGTATTGGGTGAGCAGTTCTTC
NA	TRBV19	TRBJ1-2	NA	CASQRQTDYGYTF	TGTGCCAGCCAACGACAGACTGACTATGGCTACACCTTC
NA	TRBV27	TRBJ2-3	NA	CASSLSLRTDTQYF	TGTGCCAGCAGTTTATCTCTCCGCACAGATACGCAGTATTTT
NA	TRBV2	TRBJ1-5	NA	CASSDRSNQPQHF	TGTGCCAGCAGTGATCGGAGCAATCAGCCCCAGCATTTT
NA	TRBV10-3	TRBJ1-5	NA	CAISGSRDQPQHF	TGTGCCATCAGTGGTAGCAGGGATCAGCCCCAGCATTTT
NA	TRBV4-1	TRBJ1-3	NA	CASRDTNSGNTIYF	TGCGCCAGCCGCGACACCAACTCTGGAAACACCATATATTTT
NA	TRBV15	TRBJ1-4	NA	CATSRETGTNEKLFF	TGTGCCACCAGCAGAGAGACGGGGACTAATGAAAAACTGTTTTTT
NA	TRBV10-2	TRBJ1-2	NA	CASRDGDGYYGYTF	TGCGCCAGCAGGGACGGGGACGGTTACTATGGCTACACCTTC
TRBD2	TRBV15	TRBJ2-7	NA	CATSKLAGARNEQYF	TGTGCCACCAGCAAACTAGCGGGCGCCAGGAACGAGCAGTACTTC
NA	TRBV14	TRBJ2-1	NA	CASSPSWTLSGILYNEQFF	TGTGCCAGCAGCCCATCGTGGACCTTAAGTGGGATCTTGTACAATGAGCAGTTCTTC
NA	TRBV5-1	TRBJ1-4	NA	CASIPSGQYNEKLFF	TGCGCCAGCATCCCTTCGGGCCAGTATAATGAAAAACTGTTTTTT
NA	TRBV7-9	TRBJ2-2	NA	CASSPKGALDGELFF	TGTGCCAGCAGCCCGAAAGGGGCCCTTGACGGGGAGCTGTTTTTT
NA	TRBV28	TRBJ2-7	many	CASSLDLTYEQYF	TGTGCCAGCAGTTTAGACCTGACCTACGAGCAGTACTTC
NA	TRBV27	TRBJ2-1	once	CASSLGGVGDYEQFF	TGTGCCAGCAGTTTGGGTGGGGTTGGGGATTATGAGCAGTTCTTC
TRBD1	TRBV2	TRBJ1-3	NA	CASSVGQGGRNTIYF	TGTGCCAGCAGTGTGGGACAGGGTGGTCGAAACACCATATATTTT
TRBD1	TRBV4-1	TRBJ1-1	NA	CASSQWTGANTEAFF	TGCGCCAGCAGCCAGTGGACAGGGGCAAACACTGAAGCTTTCTTT
NA	TRBV3-1/TRBV3-2	TRBJ1-2	few	CASSLDRGGFYGYTF	TGTGCCAGCAGCCTGGACCGGGGGGGCTTCTATGGCTACACCTTC
NA	TRBV7-7	TRBJ2-6	NA	CASSLGPRGSGANVLTF	TGTGCCAGCAGCTTAGGCCCTCGTGGCTCTGGGGCCAACGTCCTGACTTTC
NA	TRBV19	TRBJ2-1	NA	CASSRDSSYNEQFF	TGTGCCAGTAGTAGAGACAGCTCCTACAATGAGCAGTTCTTC
TRBD1	TRBV5-6	TRBJ1-3	NA	CASSRQGRYSGNTIYF	TGTGCCAGCAGTCGACAGGGGCGATATTCTGGAAACACCATATATTTT
TRBD1	TRBV30	TRBJ1-4	once	CAWSAGTGSEKLFF	TGTGCCTGGAGTGCCGGGACAGGGAGTGAAAAACTGTTTTTT
TRBD2	TRBV28	TRBJ2-4	NA	CATSGTSGRDIQYF	TGTGCCACGTCCGGGACTAGCGGGAGGGACATTCAGTACTTC
NA	TRBV28	TRBJ1-5	NA	CASSRLVGNQPQHF	TGTGCCAGCAGTCGTCTGGTTGGGAATCAGCCCCAGCATTTT
NA	TRBV5-5	TRBJ1-4	NA	CASSLEERPNEKLFF	TGTGCCAGCAGCTTGGAAGAAAGGCCTAATGAAAAACTGTTTTTT
TRBD1	TRBV19	TRBJ1-1	NA	CASSTTGGTEAFF	TGTGCCAGTAGCACTACAGGGGGCACTGAAGCTTTCTTT
NA	TRBV5-4	TRBJ1-5	NA	CASSRDGNQPQHF	TGTGCCAGCAGCCGGGACGGCAATCAGCCCCAGCATTTT
NA	TRBV20-1	TRBJ2-3	NA	CSARSDTQYF	TGCAGTGCCAGATCAGATACGCAGTATTTT
NA	TRBV20-1	TRBJ1-5	NA	CSASDDYNQPQHF	TGCAGTGCTAGTGACGACTACAATCAGCCCCAGCATTTT
TRBD1	TRBV5-4	TRBJ2-2	NA	CASSPTGRGTGELFF	TGTGCCAGCAGCCCGACAGGGCGAGGCACCGGGGAGCTGTTTTTT
TRBD2	TRBV19	TRBJ2-3	NA	CASSMVAGVRTDTQYF	TGTGCCAGTAGTATGGTAGCGGGGGTCCGCACAGATACGCAGTATTTT